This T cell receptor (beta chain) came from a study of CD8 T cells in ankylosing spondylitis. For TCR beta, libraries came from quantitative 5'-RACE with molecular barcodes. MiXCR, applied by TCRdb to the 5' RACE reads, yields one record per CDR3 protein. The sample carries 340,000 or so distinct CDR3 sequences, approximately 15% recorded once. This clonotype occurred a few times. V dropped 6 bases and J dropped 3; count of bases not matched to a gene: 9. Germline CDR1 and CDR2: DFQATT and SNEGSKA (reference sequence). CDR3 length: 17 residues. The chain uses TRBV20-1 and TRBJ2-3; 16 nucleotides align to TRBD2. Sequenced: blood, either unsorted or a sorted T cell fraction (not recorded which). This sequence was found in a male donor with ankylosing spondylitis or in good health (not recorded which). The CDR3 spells CSATSGLAGGITDTQYF. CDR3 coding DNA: TGCAGTGCGACCTCGGGACTAGCGGGGGGGATTACAGATACGCAGTATTTT.